This T cell receptor (beta chain) derives from a study of T cell clusters in autoimmune cytopenias. Broader study findings: TRB repertoire shifts in secondary cytopenia and chronic lymphocytic leukemia mostly reflected lymphoma, not autoimmunity. Physiological T cell clusters of healthy donors were apparently absent in primary autoimmune cytopenia patients. The cluster-lack signature was not seen for secondary cytopenia versus chronic lymphocytic leukemia.

This clonotype is identified as medium-sized from frequency. As yet, its antigen is unknown. The CDR3 has 13 residues. Germline CDR1 and CDR2: LNHDA and SQIVND (reference sequence). TRB amplification used approximately 270 ng of peripheral blood genomic DNA. TRB was amplified by touch-down multiplex PCR, primer pools A and B combined. Reprocessing the multiplex PCR reads, TCRdb reports a single entry for every CDR3 protein and omits DNA. Recorded here are several thousand distinct CDR3 sequences; the top ten clones represent under 20%. Sequenced sample: peripheral blood. This TCR derives from a human donor with an autoimmune cytopenia or autoimmune hepatitis (not recorded which). V and J are TRBV19 and TRBJ2-2; TCRdb lists TRBD2, though no DNA is available to test this call. Here the CDR3 reads CASSIGGVGELFF.